This TCR beta chain emerged from a study of blood T cell repertoires in COVID-19. At the level of the study: The origin of the acute and convalescent COVID-19 samples was the United States, Italy and Spain. From T cells, B-cell-depleted T cells, or PBMCs came the material, which was cDNA or gDNA.

Produced via immunoSEQ multiplex PCR; TCRdb's table is partial and in-frame only. The sample contains under 150,000 clones, about 90% of which appear only once. Between the trimmed V and J ends, which lost 0 bases and 2 bases, there was a span of 10 bases. Germline CDR1 and CDR2: SGHNT and YYREEE (reference sequence). The CDR3 totals 15 residues. This sequence was found in a woman aged 45-65 years with acute or convalescent COVID-19. Sequenced input: peripheral blood. V gene TRBV5-4 combines with J gene TRBJ2-3; D gene uncertain. For the CDR3, the DNA is TGTGCCAGCAGCTTGGTTGCGGAAAACACAGATACGCAGTATTTT. Translating gives CASSLVAENTDTQYF.